Presented here are 11 T cell receptor beta chains from one specimen sequenced in a study of T cell responses to AZD1222 COVID-19 vaccine. TCRdb's table, derived via immunoSEQ multiplex PCR, lists solely in-frame clones and lacks some. The sample records about 140,000 clones, more than 80% being singletons. The sample was peripheral blood, taken on day 0 of AZD1222 vaccination. These receptors all come from an adult in good health.

The chain couples TRBV19 to TRBJ1-4; no firm D call. V lost 7 bases and J 7 bases, leaving 16 bases between the germline ends. There are 14 residues in the CDR3. CDR1 and CDR2 (germline): LNHDA, SQIVND (reference sequence). In DNA, the CDR3 is TGTGCCAGTAAGGAGCGTAGAAGCGGTGAAAAACTGTTTTTT. Amino acids: CASKERRSGEKLFF.

CDR3 sequence reads: CASSIGDTYGYTF. CDR3 in DNA: TGTGCCAGCAGTATTGGCGATACCTATGGCTACACCTTC. The chain is built from TRBV12-3 or TRBV12-4 and TRBJ1-2; no clear D gene. V was shortened by 5 bases and J by 4 bases, with 11 bases between the two germline ends. This CDR3 has 13 amino acids.

The chain employs TRBV4-2 and TRBJ1-5, with D tentatively TRBD1 (6 bases). The germline V and J ends were trimmed by 1 base and 8 bases, with 9 bases remaining between them. Germline V gene data show CDR1 as LGHNA and CDR2 as YNFKEQ. CDR3 length: 13 amino acids. The CDR3 region is CASSQAQGKPQHF. CDR3 DNA: TGTGCCAGCAGCCAAGCACAGGGAAAGCCCCAGCATTTT.

This chain joins TRBV5-1 and TRBJ2-5; D is uncertain. CDR1 and CDR2 from the germline V gene are SGHRS and YFSETQ. The ends were cut back, 1 base at V and 2 bases at J, with 12 bases in the middle. This CDR3 spans 15 amino acids. The CDR3 bases are TGCGCCAGCAGCTTGCAAGGTAAACGACAAGAGACCCAGTACTTC. Encoded protein: CASSLQGKRQETQYF.

The chain links TRBV19 to TRBJ1-5, with 8 nucleotides matching TRBD1. Trimming cost V 7 bases and J 1 base; bases outside gene matches: 9. Looked up from germline, CDR1 is LNHDA and CDR2 is SQIVND (reference sequence). The CDR3 contains 16 residues. CDR3: CASILQGGQSNQPQHF. CDR3 DNA: TGTGCCAGTATTCTACAGGGGGGGCAGAGCAATCAGCCCCAGCATTTT.

This chain joins TRBV5-1 and TRBJ2-1; TRBD2 agrees at 14 bases. The V and J ends lost 5 bases and 2 bases, in that order; junction bases with no gene match: 9. This CDR3 contains 18 residues. Germline V gene data show CDR1 as SGHRS and CDR2 as YFSETQ. In DNA, the CDR3 is TGCGCCAGCAGACCGGGACTAGCGGGGGTTGGAGCCTACAATGAGCAGTTCTTC. Its translation is CASRPGLAGVGAYNEQFF.

The chain joins TRBV6-4 to TRBJ2-5; possible D gene TRBD2, 6 bases. Trimming took off 3 bases at V and 5 bases at J, with 19 bases between the two ends. The CDR3 totals 16 residues. Germline values: CDR1 MRHNA, CDR2 SNTAGT. DNA of the CDR3: TGTGCCAGCAGTGATTTGGGTTTGAGAAGCGGGGAGACCCAGTACTTC. Encoded protein: CASSDLGLRSGETQYF.

The chain employs TRBV5-1 and TRBJ1-3, with D perhaps TRBD1 (5 bases). Germline V gene sequence: CDR1 SGHRS, CDR2 YFSETQ. The germline V and J ends were trimmed by 4 bases and 4 bases, with 15 bases remaining between them. This CDR3 has 15 residues. The CDR3 DNA is TGCGCCAGCAGCCCCGGGGGAGGGGACGGAAACACCATATATTTT. Its protein is CASSPGGGDGNTIYF.

The J gene is TRBJ2-7, the V gene TRBV5-1, with D perhaps assigned TRBD1 or TRBD2 (5 bases each). Trimming left V 2 bases short and J 4 bases short, with 13 bases between. CDR1 is SGHRS and CDR2 is YFSETQ in the germline V gene. The CDR3 loop spans 14 amino acids. The CDR3 here is CASSFRDGYYEQYF. The CDR3 nucleotides are TGCGCCAGCAGCTTCCGGGACGGATATTACGAGCAGTACTTC.

The gene calls are TRBV18 and TRBJ2-2; TRBD2 agrees at 8 bases. Germline values: CDR1 KGHSH, CDR2 LQKENI. The CDR3 has 16 residues. V was pared by 4 bases and J by 0 bases, with 4 bases of the junction left unmatched. The CDR3 sequence: CASSLGLAANTGELFF. DNA of the CDR3: TGTGCCAGCTCACTTGGACTAGCCGCGAACACCGGGGAGCTGTTTTTT.

This chain connects TRBV6-6 to TRBJ1-2; weak D call: TRBD1 (6 bases). Germline CDR1 reads MNHNY; CDR2 reads SVGAGI (reference sequence). The CDR3 contains 17 residues. The germline V and J ends were trimmed by 5 bases and 3 bases, with 22 bases remaining between them. CDR3 nucleotides: TGTGCCAGCAGTCCTCCCAGAGACAGGCGCCTGCACTATGGCTACACCTTC. Its translation is CASSPPRDRRLHYGYTF.